This is a list of T cell receptor beta chains from one sample in a study of cytomegalovirus exposure and HLA in healthy donors. The protocol was immunoSEQ multiplex PCR, while the TCRdb copy is restricted to in-frame clones and leaves out a portion. Counted here are 130,000 to 150,000 clones, approximately 84% occurring once; the ten biggest clones make up around 8.8%. The sequenced material came from PBMCs. These receptors came from a woman aged 55-75 years in good health and CMV-seropositive. The CDR3 runs from the conserved cysteine through the conserved F or W. The D gene is left open where the match is weak. A row's size may be missing; if present it is once, few, many or a size class.

NA,NA,TRBV10-3,TRBJ1-3,CAIGSGVERNTIYF,TGTGCCATCGGTTCGGGGGTGGAGAGAAACACCATATATTTT
NA,TRBD1,TRBV4-1,TRBJ2-7,CASSRQGGEQYF,TGCGCCAGCAGCCGACAGGGCGGCGAGCAGTACTTC
NA,NA,TRBV2,TRBJ2-2,CASSLQGTGELFF,TGTGCCAGCAGCCTACAGGGAACCGGGGAGCTGTTTTTT
NA,NA,TRBV7-9,TRBJ1-4,CASRPAGQGRNEKLFF,TGTGCCAGCAGACCAGCGGGGCAGGGGCGGAATGAAAAACTGTTTTTT
NA,NA,TRBV29-1,TRBJ2-3,CSVGSAGTDTQYF,TGCAGCGTTGGTAGCGCCGGCACAGATACGCAGTATTTT
NA,TRBD1,TRBV27,TRBJ1-1,CASSRGQGGTEAFF,TGTGCCAGCAGTCGCGGACAGGGTGGCACTGAAGCTTTCTTT
once,NA,TRBV6-6,TRBJ1-3,CASSYSDSSGNTIYF,TGTGCCAGCAGTTACTCAGACAGCTCTGGAAACACCATATATTTT
NA,NA,TRBV20-1,TRBJ2-5,CGARPQETQYF,TGCGGTGCTAGACCGCAAGAGACCCAGTACTTC
NA,NA,TRBV2,TRBJ1-1,CASSEGERNTEAFF,TGTGCCAGCAGTGAAGGGGAGAGGAACACTGAAGCTTTCTTT
NA,NA,TRBV7-6,TRBJ1-2,CASSLDGQTYGYTF,TGTGCCAGCAGCTTAGACGGACAGACCTATGGCTACACCTTC
few,NA,TRBV7-9,TRBJ2-7,CASSFGGRYSNYEQYF,TGTGCCAGCAGCTTTGGGGGGAGATACTCCAACTACGAGCAGTACTTC
NA,TRBD2,TRBV28,TRBJ2-7,CASSPGRGLALYEQYF,TGTGCCAGCAGCCCCGGTAGGGGACTAGCGTTATACGAGCAGTACTTC
NA,TRBD2,TRBV10-1,TRBJ2-1,CASSSLAGLNNEQFF,TGCGCCAGCAGTTCTCTAGCGGGCCTAAACAATGAGCAGTTCTTC
NA,TRBD1,TRBV18,TRBJ1-2,CASSQRGPDYGYTF,TGTGCCAGCTCCCAGAGGGGGCCGGACTATGGCTACACCTTC
few,NA,TRBV4-2,TRBJ2-2,CASSQDRGGGGNTGELFF,TGTGCCAGCAGCCAAGATCGTGGGGGAGGAGGGAACACCGGGGAGCTGTTTTTT
NA,NA,TRBV21-1,TRBJ2-2,CASSKDWTNYTGELFF,TGTGCCAGCAGCAAAGATTGGACAAACTACACCGGGGAGCTGTTTTTT
NA,NA,TRBV7-2,TRBJ1-2,CASRVGQLNYGYTF,TGTGCCAGCAGGGTCGGACAGCTAAACTATGGCTACACCTTC